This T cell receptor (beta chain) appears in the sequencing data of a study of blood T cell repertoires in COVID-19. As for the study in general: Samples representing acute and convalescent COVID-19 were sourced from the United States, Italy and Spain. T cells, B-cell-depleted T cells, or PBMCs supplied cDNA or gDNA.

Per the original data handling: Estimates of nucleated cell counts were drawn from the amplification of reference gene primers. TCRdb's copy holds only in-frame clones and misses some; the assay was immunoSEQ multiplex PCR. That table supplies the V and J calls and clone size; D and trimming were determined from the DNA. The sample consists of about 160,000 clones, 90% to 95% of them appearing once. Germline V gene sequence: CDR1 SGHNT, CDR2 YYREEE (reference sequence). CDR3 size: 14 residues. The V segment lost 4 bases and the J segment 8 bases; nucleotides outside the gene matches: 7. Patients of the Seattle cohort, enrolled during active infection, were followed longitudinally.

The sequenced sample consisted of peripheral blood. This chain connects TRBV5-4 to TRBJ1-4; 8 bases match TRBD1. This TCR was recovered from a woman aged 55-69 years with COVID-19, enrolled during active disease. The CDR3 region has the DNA TGTGCCAGCAGCAGAACAGGGGGTAACGAAAAACTGTTTTTT. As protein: CASSRTGGNEKLFF.